This TCR beta chain was identified during a study of T-cell reconstitution after alpha-beta-depleted transplantation in children. Study-wide results and caveats: Among T cells one year after transplant, newly produced cells accounted for most counts and diversity. Expanded clones from the graft, numbering several hundred, reportedly supplied alpha-beta T cells about two months after transplant.

This clonotype was detected only a few times. The antigen is not known. This CDR3 is built from 15 residues. The germline V gene encodes CDR1 SGHDT and CDR2 YYEEEE. V gave up 7 bases and J gave up 3 bases; unmatched junction bases: 11. Preparation of the TCRbeta library involved a method that used unique molecular identifiers. TCRdb recomputed calls from the PCR reads with MiXCR, one row per CDR3 protein. The data hold some 310,000 distinct CDR3 sequences, with approximately 23% observed a single time. Sequencing was performed on PBMCs, mostly from graft donor cells, taken 180 days after TCRalphabeta/CD19-depleted stem cell transplant. The chain recombines TRBV5-6 with TRBJ2-5; 8 bases align to TRBD1. The sequence derives from a male patient between 10 and 17 years old who had a stem cell transplant for acute lymphoblastic leukemia, so the T cells may come from the graft donor. The CDR3 nucleotides are TGTGCCAGCTTGAGAGTTGGGACAGGCGAAGAGACCCAGTACTTC. Protein: CASLRVGTGEETQYF. Variable domain in full (rest from reference TRBV5-6 and TRBJ2-5): DAGVTQSPTHLIKTRGQQVTLRCSPKSGHDTVSWYQQALGQGPQFIFQYYEEEERQRGNFPDRFSGHQFPNYSSELNVNALLLGDSALYLCASLRVGTGEETQYFGPGTRLLVL.